This entry lists 23 T cell receptor beta chains sequenced from one sample in a study of technical replicates of blood from several donors. Measured with immunoSEQ multiplex PCR; TCRdb has only the in-frame clones, and not every one. In the table there are tens of thousands of clones, nearly 97% of which are singletons. The specimen sequenced was T cells isolated from PBMCs. The receptors stem from a human donor in good health.

The chain couples TRBV30 to TRBJ1-5, with unresolved D. The germline V and J ends were trimmed by 2 bases and 6 bases, with 11 bases remaining between them. CDR1 is GTSNPN and CDR2 is SVGIG in the germline V gene (reference sequence). The length of the CDR3 is 13 residues. CDR3 DNA sequence: TGTGCCTGGAGTATAGTCGGCGGTCAGCCCCAGCATTTT. It is translated as CAWSIVGGQPQHF.

The chain joins TRBV10-1 to TRBJ2-2, with D possibly TRBD1 on 5 matching bases. V was trimmed by 0 bases and J by 7 bases, leaving 15 bases between them. The germline V gene has CDR1 WNHNN and CDR2 SYGVQD (reference sequence). This CDR3 is built from 16 residues. CDR3 in DNA: TGCGCCAGCAGTGAGTCGAACCAGGGAACCGGCGGGGAGCTGTTTTTT. Amino acids: CASSESNQGTGGELFF.

The CDR3 loop reads CASSIGSGSEQFF. CDR3 in DNA: TGTGCCAGTAGTATTGGGAGCGGGAGTGAGCAGTTCTTC. V and J are TRBV19 and TRBJ2-1; 8 bases align to TRBD2. The CDR3 sequence is 13 residues long. Germline V lookup: CDR1 LNHDA, CDR2 SQIVND (reference sequence). The ends lost 3 bases at V and 9 bases at J; junction bases unmatched: 4.

The chain couples TRBV30 to TRBJ2-7, with 9 bases that match TRBD2. Germline-derived CDR1 and CDR2 are GTSNPN and SVGIG (reference sequence). J was trimmed by 1 base and V by 4 bases; bases with no gene match: 2. The CDR3 consists of 13 residues. The CDR3 spells CAWTSGVSYEQYF. CDR3 DNA: TGTGCCTGGACTAGCGGGGTGTCCTACGAGCAGTACTTC.

V usage is TRBV10-1 and J usage is TRBJ2-7; the match to TRBD1 covers 7 bases. The J segment lost 7 bases and the V segment lost 5 bases, leaving 17 bases of the junction unmatched. Germline CDR1 reads WNHNN; CDR2 reads SYGVQD (reference sequence). This CDR3 has 16 residues. CDR3 sequence: CASSKRRQGLTYEQYF. The CDR3 DNA reads as TGCGCCAGCAGTAAAAGGAGACAGGGTTTGACTTATGAGCAGTACTTC.

V and J are TRBV9 and TRBJ1-2, with D perhaps TRBD1 (5 bases). Germline V gives CDR1 SGDLS, CDR2 YYNGEE. This CDR3 is 17 amino acids long. V was pared by 5 bases and J by 1 base, with 21 bases between. CDR3 in DNA: TGTGCCAGCAGTGGGCGGTTACAGGCCAATTTTAACTATGGCTACACCTTC. Its translation: CASSGRLQANFNYGYTF.

The J gene is TRBJ1-2, the V gene TRBV7-8, with a possible D match to TRBD1 (6 bases). The V end lost 0 bases, the J end lost 4 bases, and 9 bases lay between the germline ends. CDR3 length equals 14 residues. CDR1 and CDR2 (germline): SGHVS, FQNEAQ. The CDR3, as DNA: TGTGCCAGCAGCTTAGCTACAGGGACCTATGGCTACACCTTC. This gives the protein CASSLATGTYGYTF.

The V and J genes are TRBV6-5 and TRBJ1-5, with D tentatively TRBD1 (6 bases). V was cut by 0 bases and J by 3 bases, with 12 bases left in between. This CDR3 has 16 residues. Germline CDR1 reads MNHEY; CDR2 reads SVGAGI. CDR3 sequence (DNA): TGTGCCAGCAGTTACTCTCCAGACAGGCCCAATCAGCCCCAGCATTTT. Its protein product is CASSYSPDRPNQPQHF.

The chain has TRBV6-5 and TRBJ1-2; TRBD1 is a possible D gene (6 bases). The CDR3 consists of 14 residues. Germline loops: CDR1 MNHEY, CDR2 SVGAGI. The V and J ends lost 6 bases and 7 bases respectively, with 18 bases between them. The CDR3 nucleotides are TGTGCCAGCAGCAGGGGCGCATTCAGGGGTGGCTACACCTTC. Translation gives CASSRGAFRGGYTF.

The chain has TRBV7-2 and TRBJ2-1; possibly TRBD2 for D (6 bases). The length of the CDR3 is 16 residues. V was shortened by 7 bases and J by 4 bases, with 20 bases between the two germline ends. Per germline, CDR1 SGHTA and CDR2 FQGNSA. The CDR3 protein is CASTILAYLEYNEQFF. The DNA of the CDR3 is TGTGCCAGCACGATTCTAGCGTACCTAGAGTACAATGAGCAGTTCTTC.

The V and J genes are TRBV11-2 and TRBJ2-6; tentative D call: TRBD1 (5 bases). Trimming left V 1 base short and J 1 base short, with 5 bases between. The CDR3 contains 15 residues. In germline, CDR1 is SGHAT, CDR2 FQNNGV. CDR3 sequence: CASSLGQSGANVLTF. The CDR3, as DNA: TGTGCCAGCAGCTTAGGACAGTCTGGGGCCAACGTCCTGACTTTC.

The chain couples TRBV2 to TRBJ1-1; D unclear. Between the trimmed V and J ends, which lost 7 bases and 2 bases, there was a span of 8 bases. Germline V CDR1 and CDR2: SNHLY, FYNNEI. This CDR3 has 12 amino acids. CDR3 nucleotides: TGTGCCAGCATCGGAGGTAACACTGAAGCTTTCTTT. Amino acids: CASIGGNTEAFF.

V gene TRBV19 combines with J gene TRBJ2-3; a possible D gene is TRBD2 (6 bases). Germline CDR1 and CDR2: LNHDA and SQIVND (reference sequence). Trimming stripped 4 bases from V and 6 bases from J, with 8 bases between. This CDR3 has 12 amino acids. The CDR3 sequence is CASSTTSDTQYF. CDR3 bases: TGTGCCAGTAGTACCACTAGCGATACGCAGTATTTT.

This clone has only one observation. This sequence joins TRBV7-3 and TRBJ2-2; D call uncertain. Germline V gene sequence: CDR1 SGHTA, CDR2 FQGTGA. The length of the CDR3 is 15 residues. V dropped 5 bases and J dropped 7 bases, with 17 bases sitting between them. The CDR3 reads CASSIMADNSGELFF. The CDR3 DNA is TGTGCCAGCAGCATAATGGCGGATAATAGCGGGGAGCTGTTTTTT.

The rearrangement links TRBV10-3 to TRBJ1-5, with a possible D match to TRBD1 (5 bases). CDR1 is ENHRY, CDR2 SYGVKD, per germline. V lost 0 bases to trimming and J lost 4 bases, with 10 bases between them. The CDR3 is made up of 15 amino acids. The CDR3: CAISESQALNQPQHF. DNA for the CDR3: TGTGCCATCAGTGAGTCACAGGCCTTGAATCAGCCCCAGCATTTT.

This sequence joins TRBV6-4 and TRBJ1-2; D unresolved. Germline CDR1 is MRHNA and CDR2 is SNTAGT. Trimming took 8 bases from V and 0 from J, leaving 22 bases between them. The CDR3 is 17 amino acids. The CDR3 here is CASHSRPGPTTNYGYTF. The CDR3 nucleotides are TGTGCCAGCCACTCGCGCCCGGGTCCCACAACTAACTATGGCTACACCTTC.

The V and J genes are TRBV10-3 and TRBJ2-7; the D gene is possibly TRBD2 (6 bases). Looked up from germline, CDR1 is ENHRY and CDR2 is SYGVKD. Trimming pared 0 bases from V and 2 bases from J, leaving 11 bases between. The CDR3 has 15 residues. CDR3 sequence (DNA): TGTGCCATCAGTGAGTCGGAGGGCGTCCCCTACGAGCAGTACTTC. Protein product: CAISESEGVPYEQYF.

In this sample, this clone turned up once. The chain recombines TRBV7-6 with TRBJ2-3; D is possibly TRBD1 (5 bases). The CDR3 spans 17 residues. V shed 1 base and J shed 2 bases, with 16 bases lying between them. Germline-derived CDR1 and CDR2 are SGHVS and FNYEAQ. CDR3 bases: TGTGCCAGCAGCTTAGGTTTTGGACAAATCCCCACAGATACGCAGTATTTT. Protein product: CASSLGFGQIPTDTQYF.

This chain joins TRBV6-6 and TRBJ2-4, with TRBD1 matching 8 bases. CDR1 is MNHNY and CDR2 is SVGAGI in the germline V gene (reference sequence). CDR3 size: 16 residues. The junction had 8 bases not matched to a gene; V was cut back by 5 bases and J by 2 bases. The CDR3 DNA reads as TGTGCCAGCAGTCCCCGACAGGGGAAGACCAAAAACATTCAGTACTTC. Translated: CASSPRQGKTKNIQYF.

This chain uses TRBV7-3 with TRBJ2-5, with 10 bases that match TRBD1. Germline V gene data show CDR1 as SGHTA and CDR2 as FQGTGA. The CDR3 has 16 amino acids. V was clipped by 5 bases and J by 4 bases; unmatched bases: 10. This CDR3 reads CASSQRRRDRGETQYF. CDR3 in DNA: TGTGCCAGCAGCCAGCGGCGCCGGGACAGGGGAGAGACCCAGTACTTC.

This sequence joins TRBV5-6 and TRBJ2-3; 12 bases align to TRBD2. V lost 2 bases, J lost 0 bases, and 1 base stayed unmatched. This CDR3 region has 16 residues. The germline CDR1 and CDR2 sequences are SGHDT and YYEEEE. CDR3 DNA sequence: TGTGCCAGCAGCTTTGGACTAGCGGGAAGCACAGATACGCAGTATTTT. Encoded protein: CASSFGLAGSTDTQYF.

V and J are TRBV25-1 and TRBJ2-4; D is possibly TRBD2 (6 bases). The V end lost 2 bases, the J end lost 9 bases, and 11 bases lay between the germline ends. CDR1 is MGHDK, CDR2 SYGVNS, per germline. The CDR3 contains 13 residues. The CDR3 reads CASSEGGSPIQYF. CDR3 sequence (DNA): TGTGCCAGCAGTGAAGGGGGGTCGCCCATTCAGTACTTC.

The J gene is TRBJ1-1, the V gene TRBV10-3; 7 bases fit TRBD1. The germline CDR1 and CDR2 sequences are ENHRY and SYGVKD. The CDR3 length is 15 residues. The ends lost 5 bases at V and 0 bases at J; junction bases unmatched: 6. The CDR3 sequence is CAISYGQDLNTEAFF. Written as DNA, the CDR3 is TGTGCCATCAGTTATGGACAGGATCTGAACACTGAAGCTTTCTTT.